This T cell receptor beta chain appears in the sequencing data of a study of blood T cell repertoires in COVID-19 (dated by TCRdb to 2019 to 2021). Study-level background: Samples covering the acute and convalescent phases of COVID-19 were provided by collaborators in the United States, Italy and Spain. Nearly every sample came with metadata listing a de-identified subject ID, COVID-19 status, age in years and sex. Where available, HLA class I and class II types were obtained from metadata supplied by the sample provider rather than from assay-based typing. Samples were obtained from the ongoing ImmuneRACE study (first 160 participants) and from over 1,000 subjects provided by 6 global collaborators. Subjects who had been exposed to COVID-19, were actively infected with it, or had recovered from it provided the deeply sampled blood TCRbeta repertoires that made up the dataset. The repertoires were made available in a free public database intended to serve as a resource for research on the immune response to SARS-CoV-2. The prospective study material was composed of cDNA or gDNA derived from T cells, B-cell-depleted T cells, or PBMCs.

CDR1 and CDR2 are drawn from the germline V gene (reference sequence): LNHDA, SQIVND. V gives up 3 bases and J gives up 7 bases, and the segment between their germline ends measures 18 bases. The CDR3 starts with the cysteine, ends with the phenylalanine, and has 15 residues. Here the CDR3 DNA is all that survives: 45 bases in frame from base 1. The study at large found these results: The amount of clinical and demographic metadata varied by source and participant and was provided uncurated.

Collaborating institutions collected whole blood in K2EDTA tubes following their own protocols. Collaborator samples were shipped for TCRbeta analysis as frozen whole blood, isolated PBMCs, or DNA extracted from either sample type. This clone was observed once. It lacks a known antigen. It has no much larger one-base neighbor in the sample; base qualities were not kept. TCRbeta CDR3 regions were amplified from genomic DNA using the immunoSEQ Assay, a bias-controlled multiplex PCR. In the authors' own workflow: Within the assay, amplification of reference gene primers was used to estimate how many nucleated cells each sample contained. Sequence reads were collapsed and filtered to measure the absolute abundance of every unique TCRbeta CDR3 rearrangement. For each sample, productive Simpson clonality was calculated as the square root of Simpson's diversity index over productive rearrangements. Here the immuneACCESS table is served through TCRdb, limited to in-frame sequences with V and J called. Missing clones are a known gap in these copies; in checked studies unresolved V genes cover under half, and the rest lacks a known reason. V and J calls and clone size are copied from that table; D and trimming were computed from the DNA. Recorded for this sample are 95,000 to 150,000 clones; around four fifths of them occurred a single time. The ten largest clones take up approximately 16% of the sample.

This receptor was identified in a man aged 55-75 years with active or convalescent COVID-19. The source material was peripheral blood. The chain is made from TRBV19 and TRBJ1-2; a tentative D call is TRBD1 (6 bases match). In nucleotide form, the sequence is TGTGCCAGTAGTATGAGGCGGGGGCCCGTCGGTGGCTACACCTTC. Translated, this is CASSMRRGPVGGYTF.